This TCR beta chain was recovered during a study of T cell responses to AZD1222 COVID-19 vaccine. The CDR3 runs 15 residues. Trimming took off 0 bases at V and 2 bases at J, with 10 bases between the two ends. CDR1 LGHDT and CDR2 YNNKEL come from the germline V gene (reference sequence). Clones were read by immunoSEQ multiplex PCR, and TCRdb kept only the in-frame ones, dropping some. Here the sample spans 54,000 or so clones, approximately 80% being singletons. The input for sequencing was peripheral blood, taken 28 days after the second AZD1222 dose. The sequence was obtained from an adult who received the AZD1222 COVID-19 vaccine. The V and J genes are TRBV3-1 (or the pseudogene TRBV3-2) and TRBJ1-2; D remains unclear. The CDR3 reads CASSQDQNPNYGYTF. Written as DNA, the CDR3 is TGTGCCAGCAGCCAAGATCAGAATCCCAACTATGGCTACACCTTC.